Listed here are 23 T cell receptor beta chains from one sample, sequenced in a study of response to subunit inactivated influenza vaccine. TCRdb redid the calling of the RT-PCR reads with MiXCR, one entry per CDR3 protein. The sample has about 700,000 distinct CDR3 sequences; around a sixth are singletons. Sample: PBMCs from blood, taken 11 to 12 days after vaccination. These receptors all come from a man between 45 and 60 years old who received an inactivated influenza vaccine.

This chain uses TRBV12-3 or TRBV12-4 with TRBJ1-4; D gene uncertain. With 0 bases removed from V and 4 bases from J, the gap between germline ends came to 6 bases. The CDR3 contains 14 residues. CDR3 loop: CASSLALVNEKLFF. The CDR3, as DNA: TGTGCCAGCAGTTTAGCGCTAGTTAATGAAAAACTGTTTTTT.

This clonotype was counted between two and nine times. The V gene is TRBV28, the J gene TRBJ1-3; weak D call: TRBD1 (5 bases). Looked up from germline, CDR1 is MDHEN and CDR2 is SYDVKM. V lost 8 bases to trimming and J lost 1 base, with 12 bases between them. There are 14 residues in the CDR3. Here the CDR3 reads CASVRGVSGNTIYF. CDR3 sequence (DNA): TGTGCCAGCGTACGGGGGGTATCTGGAAACACCATATATTTT.

This rearrangement joins TRBV5-1 to TRBJ2-1; D call uncertain. Germline V gene data show CDR1 as SGHRS and CDR2 as YFSETQ. The V and J ends lost 1 base and 8 bases respectively, with 13 bases between them. The length of the CDR3 is 14 residues. The CDR3 DNA sequence: TGCGCCAGCAGCTTGCGGTCCGGGTACGATGAGCAGTTCTTC. Amino acids: CASSLRSGYDEQFF. The full variable domain, with the rest looked up from reference TRBV5-1 and TRBJ2-1, is KAGVTQTPRYLIKTRGQQVTLSCSPISGHRSVSWYQQTPGQGLQFLFEYFSETQRNKGNFPGRFSGRQFSNSRSEMNVSTLELGDSALYLCASSLRSGYDEQFFGPGTRLTVL.

This clonotype was counted between two and nine times. The rearrangement links TRBV20-1 to TRBJ2-3; D uncertain. Germline V gene sequence: CDR1 DFQATT, CDR2 SNEGSKA (reference sequence). Trimming removed 3 bases at V and 0 bases at J, with 7 bases between. The CDR3 is 13 residues long. The CDR3 DNA reads TGCAGTGCTAGCAGGTATAGCACAGATACGCAGTATTTT. Protein sequence: CSASRYSTDTQYF.

This clonotype was counted a few times. The chain has TRBV21-1 and TRBJ2-7; the table's D call TRBD1 went unverified against the DNA. TRBV21-1 represents a pseudogene. The CDR3 spans 19 residues. This CDR3 reads CASSKGRDRGRFGSYEQYF. As DNA, the CDR3 is TGTGCCAGCAGCAAAGGCCGGGACAGGGGGCGCTTTGGCTCCTACGAGCAGTACTTC.

This clonotype was seen a few times. The rearrangement uses TRBV12-3 or TRBV12-4 and TRBJ2-1, with TRBD1 identical over 8 bases. Trimming took 8 bases from V and 0 from J; bases not matched to a gene: 6. The CDR3 runs 15 residues. CDR3 nucleotides: TGTGCCAGCCAGGGGGACAGGCGCTCCTACAATGAGCAGTTCTTC. Protein sequence: CASQGDRRSYNEQFF.

This clonotype was observed a few times. The rearrangement links TRBV28 to TRBJ2-3; no clear D gene. Germline V gives CDR1 MDHEN, CDR2 SYDVKM. V lost 5 bases, J lost 4 bases, and 7 bases lay in between. This CDR3 is built from 12 residues. DNA for the CDR3: TGTGCCAGCAGTCTTTATTCAGATACGCAGTATTTT. This gives the protein CASSLYSDTQYF.

This sequence joins TRBV4-3 and TRBJ2-1; D call uncertain. Per germline, CDR1 LGHNA and CDR2 YSLEER. V lost 4 bases to trimming and J lost 4 bases, with 14 bases between them. The CDR3 sequence is 15 residues long. In DNA form, the CDR3 reads TGCGCCAGCAGCCTCACACCGATTACTTACAATGAGCAGTTCTTC. Protein sequence: CASSLTPITYNEQFF.

This clonotype has only a few counts. This rearrangement joins TRBV24-1 to TRBJ2-3, with D hard to call. V lost 9 bases to trimming and J lost 3 bases, with 9 bases between them. Germline V lookup: CDR1 KGHDR, CDR2 SFDVKD. CDR3 length equals 12 residues. The CDR3 nucleotides are TGTGCCACCTCTCCGTCGACAGATACGCAGTATTTT. Translation: CATSPSTDTQYF.

The V gene is TRBV11-3, the J gene TRBJ2-5; possibly TRBD2 for D (5 bases). The V and J ends lost 5 bases and 7 bases respectively, with 17 bases between them. The CDR3 sequence is 14 residues long. Germline CDR1 SGHNT, CDR2 YENEEA. The CDR3 DNA follows: TGTGCCAGCAGCCCCTCGGGTAGCCGGGGGACCCAGTACTTC. Translating it yields CASSPSGSRGTQYF.

This clonotype was seen ten or more times. The rearrangement joins TRBV29-1 to TRBJ2-1; D is perhaps TRBD1 or TRBD2 (5 bases each). V gave up 5 bases and J gave up 5 bases, with 22 bases separating them. CDR1 and CDR2 (germline): SQVTM, ANQGSEA. There are 16 residues in the CDR3. CDR3 coding DNA: TGCAGCGTTAAACGAGGGGCAGGGCTAACCCACAATGAGCAGTTCTTC. It encodes CSVKRGAGLTHNEQFF.

This clonotype was detected only a few times. This rearrangement joins TRBV7-9 to TRBJ2-3; 7 nucleotides agree with TRBD1. There are 14 residues in the CDR3. CDR1 and CDR2 from the germline V gene are SEHNR and FQNEAQ (reference sequence). With V trimmed by 8 bases and J by 3 bases, 8 bases remained unmatched. CDR3 amino acids: CASGRTGRTDTQYF. The CDR3 DNA reads as TGTGCCAGCGGTCGGACAGGTCGGACAGATACGCAGTATTTT. The variable domain in full, with the rest retrieved from reference TRBV7-9 and TRBJ2-3, is DTGVSQNPRHKITKRGQNVTFRCDPISEHNRLYWYRQTLGQGPEFLTYFQNEAQLEKSRLLSDRFSAERPKGSFSTLEIQRTEQGDSAMYLCASGRTGRTDTQYFGPGTRLTVL.

The sample holds a few counts of this clonotype. This chain uses TRBV6-1 with TRBJ1-6; the D gene is possibly TRBD1 (5 bases). This CDR3 spans 16 amino acids. V lost 4 bases, J lost 7 bases, and 17 bases lay in between. From germline, CDR1 is MNHNS and CDR2 SASEGT. CDR3 amino acids: CASSASIGGRNSPLHF. Here the CDR3 DNA reads TGTGCCAGCAGTGCTTCCATTGGGGGTAGGAATTCACCCCTCCACTTT.

This clonotype was observed a handful of times. The V and J genes are TRBV7-2 and TRBJ1-2; D possibly corresponds to TRBD1 (5 bases). Germline assignment: CDR1 SGHTA and CDR2 FQGNSA. The ends were cut back, 6 bases at V and 0 bases at J, with 11 bases in the middle. This CDR3 is 14 amino acids long. In DNA form, the CDR3 reads TGTGCCAGCAGTGGAGGAGGGGCTAACTATGGCTACACCTTC. It is translated as CASSGGGANYGYTF.

This clonotype was seen only a few times. The rearrangement joins TRBV7-6 to TRBJ2-7; tentative D call: TRBD1 (6 bases). The CDR3 sequence is 14 residues long. CDR1 and CDR2 (germline): SGHVS, FNYEAQ. V lost 4 bases to trimming and J lost 5 bases, with 15 bases between them. In DNA, the CDR3 is TGTGCCAGCAGCTCGAACTACAGGGTCGACGAGCAGTACTTC. Its protein product is CASSSNYRVDEQYF. Together with reference TRBV7-6 and TRBJ2-7, the CDR3 gives the full variable domain: GAGVSQSPRYKVTKRGQDVALRCDPISGHVSLYWYRQALGQGPEFLTYFNYEAQQDKSGLPNDRFSAERPEGSISTLTIQRTEQRDSAMYRCASSSNYRVDEQYFGPGTRLTVT.

This clonotype was observed at least ten times. The chain has TRBV20-1 and TRBJ2-1; TRBD2 matches at 10 bases. Looked up from germline, CDR1 is DFQATT and CDR2 is SNEGSKA (reference sequence). The V segment lost 1 base and the J segment 6 bases; nucleotides outside the gene matches: 9. CDR3 size: 16 residues. In DNA form, the CDR3 reads TGCAGTGCTAGAGTTCCCCTAGCGGGAGTAGGCAATGAGCAGTTCTTC. Translating gives CSARVPLAGVGNEQFF.

This chain joins TRBV12-5 and TRBJ2-3; no definite D call. This CDR3 region has 15 residues. The germline V gene has CDR1 LGHNT and CDR2 FRNRAP. With 7 bases removed from V and 0 bases from J, the gap between germline ends came to 14 bases. As DNA, the CDR3 is TGTGCTAGTGCCGACGGATCTGTTAGCACAGATACGCAGTATTTT. Amino acid sequence: CASADGSVSTDTQYF.

For the CDR3, the DNA is TGTGCCAGCAGCACAGGGACAGGTTACACAGATACGCAGTATTTT. This codes for CASSTGTGYTDTQYF. J is TRBJ2-3 and V is TRBV11-3; 8 nucleotides agree with TRBD1. This CDR3 comprises 15 residues. Trimming at V came to 5 bases and at J to 2 bases, leaving 6 bases not matched to a gene. The germline CDR1 and CDR2 sequences are SGHNT and YENEEA. Full variable domain (remainder filled in from reference TRBV11-3 and TRBJ2-3): EAGVVQSPRYKIIEKKQPVAFWCNPISGHNTLYWYLQNLGQGPELLIRYENEEAVDDSQLPKDRFSAERLKGVDSTLKIQPAELGDSAVYLCASSTGTGYTDTQYFGPGTRLTVL.

The table lists this clonotype with many counts. The chain employs TRBV4-2 and TRBJ2-3; tentative D call: TRBD2 (7 bases). V was pared by 1 base and J by 1 base, with 15 bases between. Germline values: CDR1 LGHNA, CDR2 YNFKEQ. The CDR3 contains 17 residues. The CDR3 loop is CASSQGDGGPGTDTQYF. In nucleotides, the CDR3 is TGTGCCAGCAGCCAAGGAGACGGGGGGCCTGGCACAGATACGCAGTATTTT.

This clonotype was seen a handful of times. The CDR3 DNA follows: TGTGCCAGCAGCTCGGACAGGAGGTCGTCCACTGAAGCTTTCTTT. Translation: CASSSDRRSSTEAFF. This sequence joins TRBV7-2 and TRBJ1-1; 7 bases agree with TRBD1. V shed 4 bases, J shed 4 bases, and the junction held 9 bases outside the gene matches. This CDR3 comprises 15 residues. From germline, CDR1 is SGHTA and CDR2 FQGNSA.

The chain carries TRBV27 and TRBJ2-3; D may match TRBD1 or TRBD2 (6 bases each). CDR3 size: 17 residues. CDR1 MNHEY and CDR2 SMNVEV come from the germline V gene (reference sequence). Trimming took 2 bases from V and 3 from J, leaving 18 bases between them. The CDR3 is CASSLIGGTGITDTQYF. The CDR3 DNA sequence: TGTGCCAGCAGTTTAATAGGGGGGACGGGAATAACAGATACGCAGTATTTT.

In this sample, this clonotype turned up a few times. The chain couples TRBV3-1 to TRBJ2-1; D is ambiguous. V was cut by 1 base and J by 2 bases, with 9 bases left in between. The CDR3 runs 15 residues. Germline CDR1 and CDR2: LGHDT and YNNKEL (reference sequence). The CDR3 is CASSQGQEAYNEQFF. As DNA, the CDR3 is TGTGCCAGCAGCCAAGGCCAGGAAGCCTACAATGAGCAGTTCTTC.

In its sample, this clonotype was seen a few times. The V call is TRBV27, the J call TRBJ1-6; D not resolved. V lost 5 bases to trimming and J lost 6 bases, with 14 bases between them. Germline CDR1 and CDR2: MNHEY and SMNVEV (reference sequence). The length of the CDR3 is 15 residues. CDR3 nucleotide sequence: TGTGCCAGCAGTCCCGCCGGAGCGGGTAATTCACCCCTCCACTTT. Encoded protein: CASSPAGAGNSPLHF.